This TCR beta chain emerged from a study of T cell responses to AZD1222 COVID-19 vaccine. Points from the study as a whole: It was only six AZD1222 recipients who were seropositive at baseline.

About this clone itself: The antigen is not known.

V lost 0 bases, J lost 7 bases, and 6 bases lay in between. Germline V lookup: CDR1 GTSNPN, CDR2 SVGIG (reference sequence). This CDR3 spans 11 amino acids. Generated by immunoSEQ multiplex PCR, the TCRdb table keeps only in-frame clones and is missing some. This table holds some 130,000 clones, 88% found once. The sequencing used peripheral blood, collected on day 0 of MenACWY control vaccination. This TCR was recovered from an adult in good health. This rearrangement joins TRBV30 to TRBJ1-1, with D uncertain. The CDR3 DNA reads TGTGCCTGGAGTGTACAAGATGAAGCTTTCTTT. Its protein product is CAWSVQDEAFF.